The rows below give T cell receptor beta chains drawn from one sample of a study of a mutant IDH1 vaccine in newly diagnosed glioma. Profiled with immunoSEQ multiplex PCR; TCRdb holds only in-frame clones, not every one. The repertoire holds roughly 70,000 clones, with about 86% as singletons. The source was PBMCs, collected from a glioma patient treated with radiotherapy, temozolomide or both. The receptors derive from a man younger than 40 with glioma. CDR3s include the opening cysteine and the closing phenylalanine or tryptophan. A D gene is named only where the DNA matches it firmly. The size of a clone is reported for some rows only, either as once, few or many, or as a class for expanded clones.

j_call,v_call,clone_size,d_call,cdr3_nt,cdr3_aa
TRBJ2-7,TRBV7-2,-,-,TGTGCCAGCAGCTTGGCGAGCGGACTACTCTACGAGCAGTACTTC,CASSLASGLLYEQYF
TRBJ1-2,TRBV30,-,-,TGTGCCTGGAGTGTACAGAGCTCTAACTATGGCTACACCTTC,CAWSVQSSNYGYTF
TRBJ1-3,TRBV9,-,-,TGTGCCAGCAGCGTAGGTGGAGGGCGAAGCTCTGGAAACACCATATATTTT,CASSVGGGRSSGNTIYF
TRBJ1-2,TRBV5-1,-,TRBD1,TGCGCCAGCAGCCAAGGGACAGCCCAAACAGGGGGCTACACCTTC,CASSQGTAQTGGYTF
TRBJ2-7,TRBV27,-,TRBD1,TGTGCCAGCAAGAGACAGGGGGCAGGGGAGCAGTACTTC,CASKRQGAGEQYF
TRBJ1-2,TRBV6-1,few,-,TGTGCCAGCAGGGAAGGGCGGCAACCCCAGAGCTATGGCTACACCTTC,CASREGRQPQSYGYTF
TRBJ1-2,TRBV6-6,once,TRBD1,TGTGCCAGCAGTTCCGACAGGGTTGGTGGCTACACCTTC,CASSSDRVGGYTF
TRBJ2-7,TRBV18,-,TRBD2,TGTGCCAGCCATTCCGGGACTAGCGCTTCTCACGAGCAGTACTTC,CASHSGTSASHEQYF
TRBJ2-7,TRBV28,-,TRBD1,TGTGCCAGCCGGACAGGGGGACACGAGCAGTACTTC,CASRTGGHEQYF
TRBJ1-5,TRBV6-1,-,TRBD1,TGTGCCAGCAGCCCCGGGACAGGGGGGAATCAGCCCCAGCATTTT,CASSPGTGGNQPQHF
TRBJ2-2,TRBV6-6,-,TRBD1,TGTGCCAGCAGGAGGGTGGCAGGGGGGAACACCGGGGAGCTGTTTTTT,CASRRVAGGNTGELFF
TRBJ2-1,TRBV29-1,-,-,TGCAGCGCCGAGCTGGACTACAATGAGCAGTTCTTC,CSAELDYNEQFF
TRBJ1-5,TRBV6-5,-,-,TGTGCCAGCAGTCCACACATTAATCAGCCCCAGCATTTT,CASSPHINQPQHF
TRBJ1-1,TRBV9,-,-,TGTGCCAGCAGCGTCCGGTTAGACGGGCCTGAAGCTTTCTTT,CASSVRLDGPEAFF
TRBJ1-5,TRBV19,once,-,TGTGCCGGAGGTGGGAATCAGCCCCAGCATTTT,CAGGGNQPQHF
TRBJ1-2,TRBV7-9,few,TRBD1,TGTGCCAGCAGCTCCCGGGACAGTGGCTATGGCTACACCTTC,CASSSRDSGYGYTF
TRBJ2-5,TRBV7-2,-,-,TGTGCCAGCAGCTTAAGGGGTCCGTACCAAGAGACCCAGTACTTC,CASSLRGPYQETQYF
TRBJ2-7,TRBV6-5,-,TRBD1,TGTGCCAGCAGGAGAGACAGGGTCGCGGACGAGCAGTACTTC,CASRRDRVADEQYF
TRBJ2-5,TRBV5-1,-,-,TGCGCCAGCAGCTTGGTTCCGGGGGGCCACCAAGAGACCCAGTACTTC,CASSLVPGGHQETQYF
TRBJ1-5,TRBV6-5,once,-,TGTGCCAGCAGTGGGGCAGGGGACCCCCAGCCCCAGCATTTT,CASSGAGDPQPQHF
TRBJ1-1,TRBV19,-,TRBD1,TGTGCCAGTAGTATAGGGCGACAGGGCTATGAAGCTTTCTTT,CASSIGRQGYEAFF
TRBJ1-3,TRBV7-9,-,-,TGTGCCAGCAGCTTAGCGTACGGAACTGTGGGAAACACCATATATTTT,CASSLAYGTVGNTIYF
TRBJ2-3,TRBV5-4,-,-,TGTGCCAGCAGCCGCGCCGGATCAGATACGCAGTATTTT,CASSRAGSDTQYF
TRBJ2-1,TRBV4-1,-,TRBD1,TGCGCCAGCAGCCGACAGGGAGACAATGAGCAGTTCTTC,CASSRQGDNEQFF